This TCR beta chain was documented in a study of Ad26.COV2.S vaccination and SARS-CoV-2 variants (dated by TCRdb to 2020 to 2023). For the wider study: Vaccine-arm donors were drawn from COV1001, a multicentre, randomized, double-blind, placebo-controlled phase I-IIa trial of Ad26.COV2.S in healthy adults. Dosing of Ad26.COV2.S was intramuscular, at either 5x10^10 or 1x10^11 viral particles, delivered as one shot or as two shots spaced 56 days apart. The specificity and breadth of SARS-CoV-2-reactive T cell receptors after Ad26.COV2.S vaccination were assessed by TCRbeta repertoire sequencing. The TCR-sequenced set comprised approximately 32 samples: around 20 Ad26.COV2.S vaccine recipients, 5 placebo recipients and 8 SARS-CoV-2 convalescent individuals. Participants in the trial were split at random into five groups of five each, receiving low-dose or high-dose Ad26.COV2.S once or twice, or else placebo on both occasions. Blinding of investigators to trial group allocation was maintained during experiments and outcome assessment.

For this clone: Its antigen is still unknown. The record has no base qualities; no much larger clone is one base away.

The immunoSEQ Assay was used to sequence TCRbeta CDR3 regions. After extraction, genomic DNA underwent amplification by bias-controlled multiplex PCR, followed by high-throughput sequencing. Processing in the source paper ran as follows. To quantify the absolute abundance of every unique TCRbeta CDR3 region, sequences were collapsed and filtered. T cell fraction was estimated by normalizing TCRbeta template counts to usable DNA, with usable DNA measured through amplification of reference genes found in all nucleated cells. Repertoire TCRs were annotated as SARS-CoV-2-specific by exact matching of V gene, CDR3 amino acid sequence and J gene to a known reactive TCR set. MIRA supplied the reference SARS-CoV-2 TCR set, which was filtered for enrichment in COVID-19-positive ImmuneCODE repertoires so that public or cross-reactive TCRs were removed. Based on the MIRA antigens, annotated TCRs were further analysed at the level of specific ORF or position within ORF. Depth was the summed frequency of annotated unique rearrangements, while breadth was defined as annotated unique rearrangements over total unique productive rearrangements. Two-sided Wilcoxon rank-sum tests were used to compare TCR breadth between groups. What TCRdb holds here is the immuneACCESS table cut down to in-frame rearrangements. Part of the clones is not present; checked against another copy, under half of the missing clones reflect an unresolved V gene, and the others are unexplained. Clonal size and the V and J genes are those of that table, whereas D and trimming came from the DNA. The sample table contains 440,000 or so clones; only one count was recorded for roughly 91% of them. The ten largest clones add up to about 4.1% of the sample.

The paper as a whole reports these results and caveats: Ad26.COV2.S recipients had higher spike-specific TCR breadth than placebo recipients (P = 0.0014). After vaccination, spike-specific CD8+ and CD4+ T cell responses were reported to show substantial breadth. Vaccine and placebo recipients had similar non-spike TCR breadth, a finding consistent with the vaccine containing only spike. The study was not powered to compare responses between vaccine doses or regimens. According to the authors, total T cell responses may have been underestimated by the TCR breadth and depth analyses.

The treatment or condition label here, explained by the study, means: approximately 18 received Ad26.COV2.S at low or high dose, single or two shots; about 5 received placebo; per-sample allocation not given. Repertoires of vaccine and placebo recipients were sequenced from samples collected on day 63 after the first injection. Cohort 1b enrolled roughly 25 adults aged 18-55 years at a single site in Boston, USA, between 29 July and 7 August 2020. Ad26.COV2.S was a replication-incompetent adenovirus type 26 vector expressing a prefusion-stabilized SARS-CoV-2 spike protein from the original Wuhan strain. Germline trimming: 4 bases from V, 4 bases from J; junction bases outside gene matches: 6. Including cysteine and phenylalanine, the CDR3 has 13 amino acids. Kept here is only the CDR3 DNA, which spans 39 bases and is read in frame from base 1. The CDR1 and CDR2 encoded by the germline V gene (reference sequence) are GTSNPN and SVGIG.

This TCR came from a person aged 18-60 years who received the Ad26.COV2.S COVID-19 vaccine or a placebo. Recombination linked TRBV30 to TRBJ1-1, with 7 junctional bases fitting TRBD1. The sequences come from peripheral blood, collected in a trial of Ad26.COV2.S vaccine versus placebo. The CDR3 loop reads CAWKGGTGTEAFF. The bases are TGTGCCTGGAAAGGGGGCACGGGCACTGAAGCTTTCTTT.